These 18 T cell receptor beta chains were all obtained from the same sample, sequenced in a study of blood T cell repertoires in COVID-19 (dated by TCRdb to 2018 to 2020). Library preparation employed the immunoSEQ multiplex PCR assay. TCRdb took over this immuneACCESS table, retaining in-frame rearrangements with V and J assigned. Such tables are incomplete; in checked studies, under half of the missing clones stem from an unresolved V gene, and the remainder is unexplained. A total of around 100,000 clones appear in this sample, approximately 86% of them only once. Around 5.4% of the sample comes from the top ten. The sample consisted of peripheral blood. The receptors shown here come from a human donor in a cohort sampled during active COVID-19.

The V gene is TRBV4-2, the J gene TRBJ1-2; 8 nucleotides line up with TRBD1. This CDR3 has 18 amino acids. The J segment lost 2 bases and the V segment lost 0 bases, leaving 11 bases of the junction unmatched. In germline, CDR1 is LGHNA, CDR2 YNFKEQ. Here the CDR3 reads CASSQEWDRTYLNYGYTF. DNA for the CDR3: TGTGCCAGCAGCCAAGAATGGGACAGGACTTATTTAAACTATGGCTACACCTTC.

CDR3 sequence reads: CASSQASGSLPYEQYF. For the CDR3, the DNA is TGTGCCAGCAGCCAAGCCAGCGGGAGTCTTCCCTACGAGCAGTACTTC. The chain is built from TRBV4-2 and TRBJ2-7; 8 nucleotides agree with TRBD2. V gave up 1 base and J gave up 2 bases; unmatched junction bases: 7. Germline V CDR1 and CDR2: LGHNA, YNFKEQ. The length of the CDR3 is 16 residues.

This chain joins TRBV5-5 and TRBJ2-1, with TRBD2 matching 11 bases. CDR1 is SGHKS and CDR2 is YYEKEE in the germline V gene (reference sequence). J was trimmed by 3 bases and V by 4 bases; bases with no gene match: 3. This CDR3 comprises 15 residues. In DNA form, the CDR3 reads TGTGCCAGCAGCGTGGGACTAGCGGACTACAATGAGCAGTTCTTC. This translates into CASSVGLADYNEQFF.

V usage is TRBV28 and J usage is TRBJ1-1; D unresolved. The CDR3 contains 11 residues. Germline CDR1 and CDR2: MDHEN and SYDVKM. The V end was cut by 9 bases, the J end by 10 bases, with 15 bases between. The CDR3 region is CASQRTTSAFF. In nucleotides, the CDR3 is TGTGCCAGTCAGCGAACCACGTCAGCTTTCTTT.

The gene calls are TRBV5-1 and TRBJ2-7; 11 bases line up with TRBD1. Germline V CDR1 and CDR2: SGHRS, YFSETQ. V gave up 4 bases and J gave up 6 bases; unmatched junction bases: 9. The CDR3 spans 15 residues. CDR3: CASSLYGTGGVEQYF. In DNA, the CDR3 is TGCGCCAGCAGCCTGTACGGGACAGGGGGAGTCGAGCAGTACTTC.

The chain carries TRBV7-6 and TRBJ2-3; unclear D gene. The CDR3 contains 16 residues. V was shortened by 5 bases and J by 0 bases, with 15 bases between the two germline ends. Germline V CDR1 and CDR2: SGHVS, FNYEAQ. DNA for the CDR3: TGTGCCAGCAGCCCCTTGGGCCCCCAGAGCACAGATACGCAGTATTTT. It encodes CASSPLGPQSTDTQYF.

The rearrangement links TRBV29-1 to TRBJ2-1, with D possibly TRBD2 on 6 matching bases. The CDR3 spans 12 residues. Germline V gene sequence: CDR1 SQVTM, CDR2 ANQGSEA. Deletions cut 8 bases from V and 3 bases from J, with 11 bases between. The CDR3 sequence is CSHRTIYNEQFF. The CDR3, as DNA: TGCAGCCATAGGACTATCTACAATGAGCAGTTCTTC.

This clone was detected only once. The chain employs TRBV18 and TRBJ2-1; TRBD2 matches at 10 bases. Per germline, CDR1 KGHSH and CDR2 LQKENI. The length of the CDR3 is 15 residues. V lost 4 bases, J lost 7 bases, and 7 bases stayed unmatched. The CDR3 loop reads CASSRGTSEYNEQFF. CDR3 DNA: TGTGCCAGCTCACGGGGGACTAGCGAGTATAATGAGCAGTTCTTC.

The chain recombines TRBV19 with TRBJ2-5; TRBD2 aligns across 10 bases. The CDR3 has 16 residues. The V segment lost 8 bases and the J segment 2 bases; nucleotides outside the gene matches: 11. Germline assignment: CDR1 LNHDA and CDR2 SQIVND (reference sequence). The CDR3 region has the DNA TGTGCCAGTCAACGGGAGGCTAGCGGGAGTCAAGAGACCCAGTACTTC. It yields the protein CASQREASGSQETQYF.

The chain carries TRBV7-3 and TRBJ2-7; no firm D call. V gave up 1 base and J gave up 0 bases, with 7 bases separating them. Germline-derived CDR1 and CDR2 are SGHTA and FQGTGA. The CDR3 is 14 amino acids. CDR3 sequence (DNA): TGTGCCAGCAGCTTAATGGCAACCTCCTACGAGCAGTACTTC. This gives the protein CASSLMATSYEQYF. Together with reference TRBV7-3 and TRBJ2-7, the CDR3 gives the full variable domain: GAGVSQTPSNKVTEKGKYVELRCDPISGHTALYWYRQSLGQGPEFLIYFQGTGAADDSGLPNDRFFAVRPEGSVSTLKIQRTERGDSAVYLCASSLMATSYEQYFGPGTRLTVT.

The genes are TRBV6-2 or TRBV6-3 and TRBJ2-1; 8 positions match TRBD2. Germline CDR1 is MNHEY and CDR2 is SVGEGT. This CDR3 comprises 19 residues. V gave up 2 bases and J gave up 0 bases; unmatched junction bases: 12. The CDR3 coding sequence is TGTGCCAGCAGTTACCATAAGCCCCAAAGCGGGAGCTCCTACAATGAGCAGTTCTTC. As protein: CASSYHKPQSGSSYNEQFF.

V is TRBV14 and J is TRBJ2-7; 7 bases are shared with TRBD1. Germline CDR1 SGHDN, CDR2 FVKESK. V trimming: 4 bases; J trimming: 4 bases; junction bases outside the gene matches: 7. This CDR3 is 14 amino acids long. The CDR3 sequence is CASSPKTGNYEQYF. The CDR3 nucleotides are TGTGCCAGCAGCCCTAAGACAGGGAATTACGAGCAGTACTTC.

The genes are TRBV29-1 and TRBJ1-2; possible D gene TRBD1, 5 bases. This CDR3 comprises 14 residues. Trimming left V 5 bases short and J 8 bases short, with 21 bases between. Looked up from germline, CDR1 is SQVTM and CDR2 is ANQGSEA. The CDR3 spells CSVPKRGRETGYTF. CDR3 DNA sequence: TGCAGCGTTCCAAAGCGGGGCCGAGAGACGGGCTACACCTTC.

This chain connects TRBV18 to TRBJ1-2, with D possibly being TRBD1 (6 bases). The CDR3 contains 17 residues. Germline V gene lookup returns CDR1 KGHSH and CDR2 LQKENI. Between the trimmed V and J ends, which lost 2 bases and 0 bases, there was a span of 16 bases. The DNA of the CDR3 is TGTGCCAGCTCACCATCGGGACAAACCCGAGCTAACTATGGCTACACCTTC. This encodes CASSPSGQTRANYGYTF.

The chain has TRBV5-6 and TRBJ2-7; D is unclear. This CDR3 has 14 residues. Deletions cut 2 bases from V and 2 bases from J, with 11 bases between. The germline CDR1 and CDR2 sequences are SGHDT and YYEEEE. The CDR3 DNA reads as TGTGCCAGCAGCTTTGCCCAGATTACCTACGAGCAGTACTTC. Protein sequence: CASSFAQITYEQYF.

Here the CDR3 DNA reads TGTGCCAGCAGCCAAGATGAGTCACCCCTCCACTTT. It yields the protein CASSQDESPLHF. The gene calls are TRBV3-1 (or the pseudogene TRBV3-2) and TRBJ1-6; D ambiguous. V was cut by 0 bases and J by 10 bases, with 4 bases left in between. From germline, CDR1 is LGHDT and CDR2 YNNKEL (reference sequence). The CDR3 is 12 amino acids.

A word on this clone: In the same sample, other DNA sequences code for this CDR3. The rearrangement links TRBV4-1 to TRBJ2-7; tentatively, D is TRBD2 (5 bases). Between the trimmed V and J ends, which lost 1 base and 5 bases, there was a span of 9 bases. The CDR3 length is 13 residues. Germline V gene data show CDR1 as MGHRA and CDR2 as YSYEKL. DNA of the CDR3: TGCGCCAGCAGCCAAGGACCCGGGGACGAGCAGTACTTC. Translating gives CASSQGPGDEQYF.

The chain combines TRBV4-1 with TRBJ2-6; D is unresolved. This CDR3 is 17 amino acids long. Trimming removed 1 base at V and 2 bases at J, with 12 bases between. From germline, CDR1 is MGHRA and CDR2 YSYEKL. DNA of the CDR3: TGCGCCAGCAGCCAAGGTGAAGCGCGGACTGGGGCCAACGTCCTGACTTTC. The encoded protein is CASSQGEARTGANVLTF.